This TCR beta chain was sequenced during a study of T cells after yellow fever vaccination. V dropped 2 bases and J dropped 7 bases, with 9 bases sitting between them. This CDR3 comprises 12 residues. For TCR, cDNA came from 5'RACE template switching, which added a universal primer site and UMIs. TCRdb analysed the 5' RACE reads with MiXCR anew, one entry per CDR3 protein. Here the sample spans 620,000 or so distinct CDR3 sequences, 17% being singletons. V and J are TRBV12-3 or TRBV12-4 and TRBJ2-7; no reliable D call. Material: PBMCs, obtained about 5 days after the first yellow fever vaccination. This TCR was sampled from a man in his late teens or twenties who received the YFV17D yellow fever vaccine. Here the CDR3 DNA reads TGTGCCAGCAGTTTACCTTCGCGGGAGCAGTACTTC. It translates to CASSLPSREQYF.